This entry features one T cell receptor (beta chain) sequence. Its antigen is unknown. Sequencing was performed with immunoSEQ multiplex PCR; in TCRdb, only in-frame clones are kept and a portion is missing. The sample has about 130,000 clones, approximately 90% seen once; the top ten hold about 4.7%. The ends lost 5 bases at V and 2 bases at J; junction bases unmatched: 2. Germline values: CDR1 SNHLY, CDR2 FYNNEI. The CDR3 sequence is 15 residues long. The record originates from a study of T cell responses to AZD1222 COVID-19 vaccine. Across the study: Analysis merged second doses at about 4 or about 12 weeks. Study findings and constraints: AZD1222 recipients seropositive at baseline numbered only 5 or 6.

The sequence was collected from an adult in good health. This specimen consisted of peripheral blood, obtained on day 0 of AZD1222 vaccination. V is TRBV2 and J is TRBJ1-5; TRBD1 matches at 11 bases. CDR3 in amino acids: CASSRTGGGNQPQHF. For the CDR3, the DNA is TGTGCCAGCAGTAGGACAGGGGGCGGCAATCAGCCCCAGCATTTT.